The rows below give T cell receptor beta chains drawn from one sample of a study of tumor-infiltrating lymphocytes in primary liver carcinoma. TCRdb called the multiplex PCR reads again in MiXCR, with one record for every CDR3 protein. The sample consists of 250,000 to 400,000 distinct CDR3 sequences, less than 75% of them appearing once. The sequencing input was peripheral blood. Receptor source: a man between 35 and 55 years old with primary liver carcinoma and hepatitis B virus infection. Each CDR3 is given without its conserved first and last residue. The order of the fields is clone size, V gene, CDR3 protein. Clone size appears in some rows only: once, few, many, or a class for an expanded clone.

clone_size: .
v_call: TRBV29-1
cdr3_aa: SARNSNQPQH

clone_size: .
v_call: TRBV5-5
cdr3_aa: ASSPVGLALYNEQF

clone_size: .
v_call: TRBV29-1
cdr3_aa: SVVRGETRY

clone_size: .
v_call: TRBV30
cdr3_aa: ACSVSAGWSGNTIY

clone_size: few
v_call: TRBV7-8
cdr3_aa: ASSAYREGETQY

clone_size: .
v_call: TRBV6-4
cdr3_aa: ASSTGAGELF

clone_size: .
v_call: TRBV6-2/TRBV6-3
cdr3_aa: AGSGGGWDGSNEQF

clone_size: .
v_call: TRBV29-1
cdr3_aa: SVVAGESRNTGELF

clone_size: .
v_call: TRBV28
cdr3_aa: SSIGSLGIYDSPLH

clone_size: .
v_call: TRBV11-2
cdr3_aa: TRSLLTGPSYNEQF

clone_size: few
v_call: TRBV6-5
cdr3_aa: ASSYLAVGTANTEAF

clone_size: many
v_call: TRBV4-2
cdr3_aa: ASSPRETASYEQY